This TCR beta chain was captured by sequencing in a study of shared clonotypes between healthy human individuals. Overall study context: Three plates were used per donor for CD4 naive, three for CD4 memory, two for CD8 naive and one for CD8 memory.

Authors' methods: Because ImmunoSEQ provided only junction sequences with no quality scores, the filtering differed. Here immunoSEQ multiplex PCR was the method, and the copy in TCRdb shows in-frame clones only, minus some. Clone size and the V and J calls come from that table; the DNA yielded D and trimming. The sample has millions of clones; approximately 94% are singletons. The naive CD8 population came from CD45RO-negative cells selected for CCR7, without terminally differentiated effector memory CD45RA+ cells. The sequence was obtained from a man in his late teens or twenties in good health. Some clones in this sample may be carry-over from other donors' samples. The sample was naive CD8+ T cells from PBMCs.

CDR3 in amino acids: CASSALAGGPMGEQFF. The CDR3, as DNA: TGCGCCAGCAGCGCCTTAGCGGGAGGGCCAATGGGTGAGCAGTTCTTC. The rearrangement uses TRBV4-1 and TRBJ2-1, with TRBD2 matching 11 bases. V dropped 5 bases and J dropped 9; count of bases not matched to a gene: 12. From germline, CDR1 is MGHRA and CDR2 YSYEKL. This CDR3 region has 16 residues.